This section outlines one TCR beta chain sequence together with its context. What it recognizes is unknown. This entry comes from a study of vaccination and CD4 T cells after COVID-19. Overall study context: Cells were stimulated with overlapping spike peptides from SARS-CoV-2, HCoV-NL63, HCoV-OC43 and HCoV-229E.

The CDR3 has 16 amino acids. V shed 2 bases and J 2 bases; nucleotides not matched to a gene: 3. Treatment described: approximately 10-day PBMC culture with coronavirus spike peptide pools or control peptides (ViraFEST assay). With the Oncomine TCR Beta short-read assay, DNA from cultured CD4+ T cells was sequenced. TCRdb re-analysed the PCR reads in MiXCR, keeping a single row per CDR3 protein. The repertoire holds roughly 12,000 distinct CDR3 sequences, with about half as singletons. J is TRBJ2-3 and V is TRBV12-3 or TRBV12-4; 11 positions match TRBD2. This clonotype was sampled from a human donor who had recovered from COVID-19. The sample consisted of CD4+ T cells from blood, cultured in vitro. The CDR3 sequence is CASSLLLAGATDTQYF. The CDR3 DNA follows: TGTGCCAGCAGTTTACTACTAGCGGGAGCCACAGATACGCAGTATTTT.